This record concerns one T cell receptor beta chain sequence. This receptor's antigen is unknown. The input lacks base qualities; no much larger clone sits a single base away. V and J lose 4 bases and 0 bases, and a span of 12 bases separates them. From cysteine to phenylalanine, the CDR3 is 15 amino acids long. The DNA shown is the 45-base CDR3, in frame from base 1. As encoded in the germline V gene (reference sequence), CDR1 is MNHEY while CDR2 is SMNVEV. This sample stems from a study of blood T cells in healthy people across ages (dated by TCRdb to 2013 to 2016). In terms of the full investigation: In model experiments, roughly one uniquely barcoded TCR beta cDNA molecule per two T cells was captured by template switching. To track age-related changes in TCR beta repertoire diversity, the study relied on deep sequencing normalized with unique cDNA molecular identifiers. Four age groups were formed from the donors: young (average 16 years), middle-aged (around 39), aged (roughly 58) and long-lived (approximately 80). To avoid experimental bias, donors of different ages were spread randomly across the sequencing lanes. The study analyzed two additional independent replicas of 1 million unique cDNA reads from the same blood draw for two donors, one aged 18 to 30 and one aged 80 or older.

The 39 donors, aged roughly 6 to 95 years, were systemically healthy Caucasian individuals from Russia. Around 10 milliliters of peripheral blood were collected from each donor into EDTA-treated Vacutainer tubes. Ficoll-Paque density-gradient centrifugation was used to isolate PBMCs, with at least 7 million per sample. Trizol reagent was used to extract total RNA from the PBMCs, yielding at least 6 micrograms per sample. Naive CD45RAhigh/CD27high T cell percentages were measured by flow cytometry on a PBMC aliquot from every donor. Preparation of the library involved 5' RACE. TCRdb shows the sequencer as Illumina HiSeq 2500. A second PCR of about 6 to 12 cycles was run with a J-beta primer mix and a sample-barcoded 5' primer. A unique molecular identifier was introduced onto each TCR beta cDNA molecule by a template-switch 5' adaptor carrying 12 random nucleotides. Each sample yielded at least 3 million CDR3-containing paired-end reads. First-strand cDNA was synthesized from all RNA with the Mint cDNA synthesis kit, primed by a TRBC-specific oligonucleotide. After uracil-DNA glycosylase treatment, a first 18-cycle PCR used universal primers M1SS and BC2_uni_R on all cDNA. Turning to the authors' computational methods: Normalization of each sample was performed by random selection of 1 million high-quality reads, each carrying a distinct molecular identifier. Reads with shared molecular identifiers were discarded instead of being binned into consensus sequences. MiTCR, set to a Q25 quality threshold and the strictest error-elimination algorithm, was used for CDR3 identification, clonotype clustering and error correction. A nonparametric unseen species model with Euler transformation was used to estimate lower-bound total TCR beta diversity. TCRdb itself trimmed the public reads at Q25 with fastp, ran MiXCR and retained productive beta chains. Rows with one shared CDR3 protein collapse into an entry with the most common genes and DNA. Clone size and V and J calls follow TCRdb, not the original study. The sample records some 920,000 distinct CDR3 sequences, roughly 51% of which are singletons. The ten largest account for around 21% of the sample.

Overall study outcomes, separate from this receptor: Observed TCR beta diversity per million T cells fell roughly linearly with age, and a significant reduction was already apparent by age around 39. A strong correlation was found between observed TCR beta diversity and the percentage of naive T cells measured by flow cytometry. Compared with the aged group, the long-lived group had more naive CD4+ T cells, fewer expanded clones and increased TCR diversity, a pattern suggesting age selection. Donor CMV infection status was unknown, potentially confounding age-related changes in expanded clonotypes. Estimates of total diversity based on one million sequenced T cells were regarded as lower bounds and as underestimates. Conclusive comparison of naive and antigen-experienced compartments was prevented by the profiling of bulk unsorted PBMCs.

Sequencing used blood. The TCR was taken from a woman aged 60 to 75 in good health. The chain couples TRBV27 to TRBJ2-5, with no confident D gene call. The DNA is TGTGCCAGCAGTTCTTCAAGGCCCAACCAAGAGACCCAGTACTTC. It translates as CASSSSRPNQETQYF.